What follows describes a single T cell receptor beta chain. Its specificity is not known. This entry comes from a study of response to subunit inactivated influenza vaccine. Broader study findings: The authors put forward the suggestion that each seasonal influenza vaccination may bring in only a limited number of new T cells.

The CDR3 runs to 16 residues. The germline V gene has CDR1 LGHDT and CDR2 YNNKEL (reference sequence). V was pared by 2 bases and J by 8 bases, with 9 bases of the junction left unmatched. MiXCR was run by TCRdb on the RT-PCR reads, yielding one entry per CDR3 protein. The table has a few hundred thousand distinct CDR3 sequences, about a tenth seen once. The sample in question was PBMCs from blood, obtained roughly 47 days after vaccination. The chain links TRBV3-1 to TRBJ2-3, with 11 bases lining up with TRBD2. The origin of this receptor is a man in his fifties or sixties who received an inactivated influenza vaccine. The CDR3 nucleotides are TGTGCCAGCAGCCAATGGCTAGCGGGAGGTAGGGGTACGCAGTATTTT. It encodes CASSQWLAGGRGTQYF.